These 18 T cell receptor beta chains share one sample of origin, sequenced in a study of T cell repertoires in cytomegalovirus infection. Each CDR3 protein is one row after TCRdb ran MiXCR on the reads. The sample yields about 700,000 distinct CDR3 sequences, around 31% seen once. For these TCRs, the target antigens are not known. The starting material was cultured PBMCs, obtained from culture after CMV antigen stimulation. Source of these receptors: a human donor in good health (CMV status not recorded). Some clones in this sample may be carry-over from other donors' samples.

The sample holds many counts of this clonotype. The genes are TRBV7-6 and TRBJ2-7; D unresolved. The CDR3 spans 12 residues. The germline gives CDR1 SGHVS, CDR2 FNYEAQ. Trimming left V 1 base short and J 5 bases short, with 6 bases between. The CDR3 region has the DNA TGTGCCAGCAGCTTAGGTGGGGACGAGCAGTACTTC. Translated: CASSLGGDEQYF. The full variable domain, in which reference TRBV7-6 and TRBJ2-7 provide the parts outside the CDR3, is GAGVSQSPRYKVTKRGQDVALRCDPISGHVSLYWYRQALGQGPEFLTYFNYEAQQDKSGLPNDRFSAERPEGSISTLTIQRTEQRDSAMYRCASSLGGDEQYFGPGTRLTVT.

The V call is TRBV12-3 or TRBV12-4, the J call TRBJ2-3; D ambiguous. The CDR3 extends over 11 amino acids. Deletions cut 6 bases from V and 7 bases from J, with 8 bases between. The CDR3 region has the DNA TGTGCCAGCAGGGTTATGAATACGCAGTATTTT. Translating gives CASRVMNTQYF.

This chain joins TRBV25-1 and TRBJ2-3; the D is unclear. There are 12 residues in the CDR3. V was trimmed by 1 base and J by 5 bases, leaving 4 bases between them. Per germline, CDR1 MGHDK and CDR2 SYGVNS. CDR3 nucleotide sequence: TGTGCCAGCAGTGAATTGGAAGATACGCAGTATTTT. This codes for CASSELEDTQYF.

The gene calls are TRBV28 and TRBJ2-7; D is possibly TRBD1 or TRBD2 (5 bases each). This CDR3 contains 15 residues. Germline CDR1 MDHEN, CDR2 SYDVKM. Trimming pared 3 bases from V and 5 bases from J, leaving 17 bases between. The CDR3 loop reads CASSLHQGTGDEQYF. The CDR3 DNA reads TGTGCCAGCAGTTTGCATCAGGGTACCGGGGACGAGCAGTACTTC. The variable domain in full, with the rest retrieved from reference TRBV28 and TRBJ2-7, is DVKVTQSSRYLVKRTGEKVFLECVQDMDHENMFWYRQDPGLGLRLIYFSYDVKMKEKGDIPEGYSVSREKKERFSLILESASTNQTSMYLCASSLHQGTGDEQYFGPGTRLTVT.

This clonotype occurred many times. The chain employs TRBV7-2 and TRBJ2-3, with D possibly TRBD1 on 5 matching bases. The CDR3 is 12 amino acids. The germline V and J ends were trimmed by 6 bases and 8 bases, with 12 bases remaining between them. CDR1 and CDR2 (germline): SGHTA, FQGNSA. The CDR3 is CASSPRAGTQYF. In nucleotides, the CDR3 is TGTGCCAGCAGTCCCAGGGCCGGTACGCAGTATTTT.

This chain links TRBV7-9 with TRBJ2-2, with TRBD2 identical over 8 bases. This CDR3 has 15 residues. The V segment lost 7 bases and the J segment 8 bases; nucleotides outside the gene matches: 12. Germline CDR1 and CDR2: SEHNR and FQNEAQ (reference sequence). CDR3 DNA sequence: TGTGCCAGCAACAACCCGGGACTAGAGCTTGGGGAGCTGTTTTTT. Its translation: CASNNPGLELGELFF.

This chain connects TRBV28 to TRBJ2-1; 8 bases agree with TRBD2. Germline lookup yields CDR1 MDHEN and CDR2 SYDVKM. V shed 11 bases and J 4 bases; nucleotides not matched to a gene: 10. This CDR3 contains 14 residues. Here the CDR3 reads CAAAIAGQYNEQFF. CDR3 in DNA: TGTGCCGCGGCTATAGCGGGGCAATACAATGAGCAGTTCTTC.

The chain is built from TRBV6-6 and TRBJ2-1; D gene ambiguous. V lost 2 bases, J lost 12 bases, and 20 bases lay in between. This CDR3 contains 15 residues. CDR1 is MNHNY, CDR2 SVGAGI, per germline (reference sequence). The CDR3 region has the DNA TGTGCCAGCAGTTACCCCACGGGCACACTCTTGGGGCAGTTCTTC. This sequence encodes CASSYPTGTLLGQFF.

This clonotype was recorded only once. J is TRBJ2-3 and V is TRBV5-1; 7 bases line up with TRBD2. Trimming took 0 bases from V and 0 from J; bases not matched to a gene: 16. The CDR3 has 20 residues. Looked up from germline, CDR1 is SGHRS and CDR2 is YFSETQ. CDR3 nucleotides: TGCGCCAGCAGCTTGGCCTGGAGTATAGCGGGCCCGACTAGCACAGATACGCAGTATTTT. Protein sequence: CASSLAWSIAGPTSTDTQYF.

This clonotype was recorded a few times. This chain joins TRBV12-5 and TRBJ2-3; TRBD1 agrees at 7 bases. V lost 1 base to trimming and J lost 4 bases; unmatched junction nucleotides: 5. CDR3 length equals 15 residues. CDR1 LGHNT and CDR2 FRNRAP come from the germline V gene. CDR3 sequence: CASGLATGRSDTQYF. CDR3 coding DNA: TGTGCTAGTGGTTTGGCGACAGGGAGATCAGATACGCAGTATTTT.

This clonotype was detected a few times. V gene TRBV7-2 combines with J gene TRBJ2-4; no clear D gene. The ends were cut back, 6 bases at V and 0 bases at J, with 9 bases in the middle. Germline CDR1 SGHTA, CDR2 FQGNSA. This CDR3 has 14 residues. The chain's CDR3 is CASSQELAKNIQYF. The CDR3 bases are TGTGCCAGCAGTCAGGAGTTAGCCAAAAACATTCAGTACTTC.

This rearrangement joins TRBV10-2 to TRBJ2-2; 9 nucleotides agree with TRBD2. The trim removed 10 bases at V and 9 bases at J, leaving 12 bases unmatched. Per germline, CDR1 WSHSY and CDR2 SAAADI. This CDR3 spans 14 amino acids. The CDR3 region has the DNA TGCGCCACCAAAGAGGCGGGAGGGCGTAGGGAGCTGTTTTTT. Protein sequence: CATKEAGGRRELFF.

The V call is TRBV2, the J call TRBJ2-7; possibly TRBD2 for D (6 bases). The CDR3 has 13 amino acids. Germline CDR1 is SNHLY and CDR2 is FYNNEI. V was trimmed by 7 bases and J by 5 bases, leaving 15 bases between them. CDR3 amino acids: CASKPGGNDEQYF. The CDR3 DNA reads as TGTGCCAGCAAACCGGGCGGGAACGACGAGCAGTACTTC.

In its sample, this clonotype was seen a few times. The chain joins TRBV24-1 to TRBJ2-3; D is unclear. The germline V gene encodes CDR1 KGHDR and CDR2 SFDVKD. The CDR3 length is 15 residues. V shed 2 bases and J shed 5 bases, with 13 bases lying between them. The CDR3 sequence: CATSDSMWSLDTQYF. The CDR3 bases are TGTGCCACCAGTGATTCAATGTGGAGCCTAGATACGCAGTATTTT.

This chain uses TRBV20-1 with TRBJ2-3; TRBD2 agrees at 7 bases. The CDR3 is 14 residues long. Germline assignment: CDR1 DFQATT and CDR2 SNEGSKA (reference sequence). CDR3 DNA sequence: TGCAGCAACAGCGGGATACGTAGCACAGATACGCAGTATTTT. It encodes CSNSGIRSTDTQYF.

In this sample, this clonotype turned up many times. This chain links TRBV6-1 with TRBJ1-5; D remains ambiguous. The CDR3 has 15 residues. The V end lost 5 bases, the J end lost 3 bases, and 14 bases lay between the germline ends. CDR1 is MNHNS and CDR2 is SASEGT in the germline V gene. This CDR3 is CASSSEGFDNQPQHF. Written as DNA, the CDR3 is TGTGCCAGCAGTTCAGAGGGTTTCGACAATCAGCCCCAGCATTTT.

This clonotype showed up just once. The chain employs TRBV5-4 and TRBJ2-3; TRBD2 aligns across 15 bases. The V gene end was trimmed by 0 bases and the J gene end by 5 bases; junction bases not matched to a gene: 4. The CDR3 is 17 amino acids. The germline V gene encodes CDR1 SGHNT and CDR2 YYREEE (reference sequence). CDR3 nucleotide sequence: TGTGCCAGCAGCTTGGGGGGACTAGCGGGAGGAGAAGATACGCAGTATTTT. As protein: CASSLGGLAGGEDTQYF.

The V and J genes are TRBV19 and TRBJ2-5; perhaps TRBD2 as D (5 bases). This CDR3 region has 14 residues. The V end lost 3 bases, the J end lost 2 bases, and 10 bases lay between the germline ends. CDR1 is LNHDA and CDR2 is SQIVND in the germline V gene (reference sequence). CDR3 protein: CASSMRVTQETQYF. The CDR3 nucleotides are TGTGCCAGTAGTATGAGGGTAACTCAAGAGACCCAGTACTTC.